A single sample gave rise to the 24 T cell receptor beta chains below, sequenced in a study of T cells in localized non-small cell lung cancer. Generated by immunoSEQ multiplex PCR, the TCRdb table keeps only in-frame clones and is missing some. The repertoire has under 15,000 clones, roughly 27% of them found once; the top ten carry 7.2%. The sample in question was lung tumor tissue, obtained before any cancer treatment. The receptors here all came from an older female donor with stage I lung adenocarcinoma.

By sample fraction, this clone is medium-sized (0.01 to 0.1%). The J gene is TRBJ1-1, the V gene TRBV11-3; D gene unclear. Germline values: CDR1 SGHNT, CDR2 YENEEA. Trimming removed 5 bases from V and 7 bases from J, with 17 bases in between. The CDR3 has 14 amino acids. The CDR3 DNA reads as TGTGCCAGCAGCGCCCGGCCAGAGACCCATGAAGCTTTCTTT. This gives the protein CASSARPETHEAFF.

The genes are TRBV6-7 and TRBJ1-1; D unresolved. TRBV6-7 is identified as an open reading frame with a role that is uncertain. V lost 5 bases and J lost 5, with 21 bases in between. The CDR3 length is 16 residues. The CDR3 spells CASSPWTSTVMTEAFF. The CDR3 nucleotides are TGTGCCAGCAGTCCTTGGACCTCCACGGTAATGACTGAAGCTTTCTTT.

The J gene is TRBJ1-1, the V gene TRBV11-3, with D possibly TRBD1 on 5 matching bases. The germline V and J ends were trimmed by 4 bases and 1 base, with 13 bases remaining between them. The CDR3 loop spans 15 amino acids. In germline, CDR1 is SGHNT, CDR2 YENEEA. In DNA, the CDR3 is TGTGCCAGCAGCTCCATTCGGACAAGGAACACTGAAGCTTTCTTT. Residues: CASSSIRTRNTEAFF.

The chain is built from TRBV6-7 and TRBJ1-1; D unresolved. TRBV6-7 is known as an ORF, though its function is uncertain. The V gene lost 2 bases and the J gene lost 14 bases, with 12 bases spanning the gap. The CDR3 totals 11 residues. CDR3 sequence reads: CASSYQRNAFF. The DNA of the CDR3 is TGTGCCAGCAGTTACCAGCGGAATGCGTTCTTT.

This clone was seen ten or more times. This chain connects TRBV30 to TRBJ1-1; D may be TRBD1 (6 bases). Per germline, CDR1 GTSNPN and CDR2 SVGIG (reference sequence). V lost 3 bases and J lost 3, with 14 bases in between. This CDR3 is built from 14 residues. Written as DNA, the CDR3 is TGTGCCTGGAGGAGACAGGACGGCTACACTGAAGCTTTCTTT. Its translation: CAWRRQDGYTEAFF.

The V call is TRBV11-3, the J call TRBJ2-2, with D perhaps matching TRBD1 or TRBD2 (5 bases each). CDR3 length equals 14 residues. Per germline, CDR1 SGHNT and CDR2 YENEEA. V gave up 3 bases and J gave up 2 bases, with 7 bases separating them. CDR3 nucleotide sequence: TGTGCCAGCAGCTTGGGACCCAACACCGGGGAGCTGTTTTTT. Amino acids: CASSLGPNTGELFF.

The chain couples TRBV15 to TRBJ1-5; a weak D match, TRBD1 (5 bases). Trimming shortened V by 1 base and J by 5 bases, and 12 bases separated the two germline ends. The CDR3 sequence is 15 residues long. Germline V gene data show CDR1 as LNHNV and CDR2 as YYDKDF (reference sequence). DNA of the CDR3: TGTGCCACCAGCAGAGTGGGGAGGGACGATCAGCCCCAGCATTTT. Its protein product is CATSRVGRDDQPQHF.

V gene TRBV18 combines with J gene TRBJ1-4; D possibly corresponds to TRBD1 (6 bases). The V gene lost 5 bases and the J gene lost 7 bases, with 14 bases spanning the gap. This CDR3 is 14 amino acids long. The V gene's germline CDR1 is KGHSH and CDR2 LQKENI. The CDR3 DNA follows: TGTGCCAGCTCATCCGCGGGGGCAGGTGAAAAACTGTTTTTT. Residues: CASSSAGAGEKLFF.

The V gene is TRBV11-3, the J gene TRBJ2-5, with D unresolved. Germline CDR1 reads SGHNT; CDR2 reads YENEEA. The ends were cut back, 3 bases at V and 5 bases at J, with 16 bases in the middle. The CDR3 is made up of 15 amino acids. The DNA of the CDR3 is TGTGCCAGCAGCTTTGACCTTGGGCGGTCGGAGACCCAGTACTTC. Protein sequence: CASSFDLGRSETQYF.

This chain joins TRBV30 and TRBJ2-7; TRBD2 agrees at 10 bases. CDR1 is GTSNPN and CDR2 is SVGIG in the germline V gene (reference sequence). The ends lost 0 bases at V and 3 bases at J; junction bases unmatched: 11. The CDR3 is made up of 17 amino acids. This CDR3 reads CAWSVIGLAGVNYEQYF. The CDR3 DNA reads TGTGCCTGGAGTGTAATCGGGCTAGCGGGAGTGAACTACGAGCAGTACTTC.

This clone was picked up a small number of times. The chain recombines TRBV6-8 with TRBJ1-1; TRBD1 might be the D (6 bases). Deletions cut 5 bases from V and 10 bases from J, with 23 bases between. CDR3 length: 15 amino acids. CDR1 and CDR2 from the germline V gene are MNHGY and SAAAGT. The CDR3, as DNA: TGTGCCAGCAGTCAATCCCTACAGGGAGATTCTAGAGCTTTCTTT. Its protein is CASSQSLQGDSRAFF.

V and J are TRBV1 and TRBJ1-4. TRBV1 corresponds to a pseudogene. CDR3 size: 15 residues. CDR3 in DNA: TGCGCCAGCAGCCAAGGAGGCAGGAATAATGAAAAACTGTTTTTT. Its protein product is CASSQGGRNNEKLFF.

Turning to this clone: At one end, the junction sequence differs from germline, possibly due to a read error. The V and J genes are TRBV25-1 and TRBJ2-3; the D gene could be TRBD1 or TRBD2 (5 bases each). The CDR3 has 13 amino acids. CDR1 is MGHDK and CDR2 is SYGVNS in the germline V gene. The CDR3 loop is CASRKTGAETQYF. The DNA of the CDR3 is TGTGCCAGCAGAAAAACCGGGGCAGAGACGCAGTATTTT.

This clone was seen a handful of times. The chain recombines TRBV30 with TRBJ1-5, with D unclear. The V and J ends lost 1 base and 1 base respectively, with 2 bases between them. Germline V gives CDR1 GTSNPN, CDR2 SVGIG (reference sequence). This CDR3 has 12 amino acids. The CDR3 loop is CAWSGSNQPQHF. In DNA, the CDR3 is TGTGCCTGGAGTGGGAGCAATCAGCCCCAGCATTTT.

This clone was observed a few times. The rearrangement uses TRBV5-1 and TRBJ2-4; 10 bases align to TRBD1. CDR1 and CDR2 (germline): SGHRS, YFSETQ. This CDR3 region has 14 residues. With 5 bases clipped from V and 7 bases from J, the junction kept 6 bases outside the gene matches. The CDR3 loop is CASRGQGPLNIQYF. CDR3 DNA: TGCGCCAGCAGGGGACAGGGGCCGTTGAACATTCAGTACTTC.

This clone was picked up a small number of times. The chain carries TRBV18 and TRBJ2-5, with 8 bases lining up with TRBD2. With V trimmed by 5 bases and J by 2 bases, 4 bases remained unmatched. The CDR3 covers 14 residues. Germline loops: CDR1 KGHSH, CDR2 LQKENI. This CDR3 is CASSGSGIQETQYF. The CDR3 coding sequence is TGTGCCAGCTCAGGTAGCGGGATTCAAGAGACCCAGTACTTC.

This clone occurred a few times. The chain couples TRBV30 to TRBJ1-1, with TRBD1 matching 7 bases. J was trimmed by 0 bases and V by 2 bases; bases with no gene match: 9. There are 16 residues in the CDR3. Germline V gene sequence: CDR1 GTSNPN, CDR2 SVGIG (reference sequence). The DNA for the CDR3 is TGTGCCTGGAGTACAGGGGCCCAATTCATGAACACTGAAGCTTTCTTT. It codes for CAWSTGAQFMNTEAFF.

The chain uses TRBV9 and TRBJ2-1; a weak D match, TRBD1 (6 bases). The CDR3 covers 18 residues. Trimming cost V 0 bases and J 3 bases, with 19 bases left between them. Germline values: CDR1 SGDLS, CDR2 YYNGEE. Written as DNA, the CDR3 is TGTGCCAGCAGCGTAGCCCTAACCCGAGACAGGAGCTACAATGAGCAGTTCTTC. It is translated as CASSVALTRDRSYNEQFF. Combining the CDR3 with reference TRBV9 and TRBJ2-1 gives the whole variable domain DSGVTQTPKHLITATGQRVTLRCSPRSGDLSVYWYQQSLDQGLQFLIQYYNGEERAKGNILERFSAQQFPDLHSELNLSSLELGDSALYFCASSVALTRDRSYNEQFFGPGTRLTVL.

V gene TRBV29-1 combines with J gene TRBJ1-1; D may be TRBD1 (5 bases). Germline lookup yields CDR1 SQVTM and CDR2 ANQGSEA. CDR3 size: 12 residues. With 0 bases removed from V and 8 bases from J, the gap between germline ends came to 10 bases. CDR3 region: CSVEDLGVEAFF. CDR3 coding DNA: TGCAGCGTTGAAGATCTAGGGGTCGAAGCTTTCTTT.

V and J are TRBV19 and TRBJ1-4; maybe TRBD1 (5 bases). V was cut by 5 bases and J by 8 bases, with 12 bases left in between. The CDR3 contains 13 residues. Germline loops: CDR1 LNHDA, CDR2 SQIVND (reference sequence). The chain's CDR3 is CASSAFREEKLFF. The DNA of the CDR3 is TGTGCCAGTAGTGCCTTCAGGGAAGAAAAACTGTTTTTT.

In nucleotides, the CDR3 is TGTGCCAGCAGGGGGTCCGGGGAGCTGTTTTTT. It translates to CASRGSGELFF. The rearrangement links TRBV6-4 to TRBJ2-2; D gene uncertain. CDR3 length: 11 amino acids. V was trimmed by 6 bases and J by 6 bases, leaving 5 bases between them. CDR1 is MRHNA, CDR2 SNTAGT, per germline.

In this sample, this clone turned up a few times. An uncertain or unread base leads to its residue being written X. The DNA of the CDR3 is TGCGCCAGCAACCCACTARCGGGAAGGGGCACAGATACGCAGTATTTT. This encodes CASNPLXGRGTDTQYF. The chain joins TRBV5-1 to TRBJ2-3, with TRBD2 as a possible D gene (5 bases). The CDR3 totals 16 residues. Trimming took 6 bases from V and 1 from J, leaving 18 bases between them. Germline values: CDR1 SGHRS, CDR2 YFSETQ.

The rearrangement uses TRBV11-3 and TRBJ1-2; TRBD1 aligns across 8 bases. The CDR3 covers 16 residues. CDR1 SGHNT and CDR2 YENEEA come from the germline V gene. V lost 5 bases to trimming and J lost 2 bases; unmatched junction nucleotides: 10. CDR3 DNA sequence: TGTGCCAGCAGCCCGAGACAGGGGAGCGCAAACTATGGCTACACCTTC. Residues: CASSPRQGSANYGYTF.

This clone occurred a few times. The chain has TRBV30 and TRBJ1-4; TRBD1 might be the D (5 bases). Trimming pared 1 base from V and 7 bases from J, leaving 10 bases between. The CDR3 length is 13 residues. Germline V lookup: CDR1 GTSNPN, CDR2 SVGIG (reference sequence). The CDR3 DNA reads TGTGCCTGGAGTGAAGGGGCGCGTGAAAAACTGTTTTTT. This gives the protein CAWSEGAREKLFF.